The 15 T cell receptor beta chains in this list originate from one sample, sequenced in a study of shared clonotypes between healthy human individuals. The table came from immunoSEQ multiplex PCR; TCRdb's copy has only in-frame clones and leaves some out. Among about 2.3 million clones listed, 85% to 95% were seen once. The specimen sequenced was naive CD4+ T cells from PBMCs. Documented subset: CD45RA+ positively selected. These receptors all stem from a man aged 18 to 35 in good health. Some clones in this sample may be carry-over from other donors' samples.

The chain couples TRBV13 to TRBJ2-7, with 15 bases lining up with TRBD2. The germline V gene has CDR1 PRHDT and CDR2 FYEKMQ (reference sequence). The CDR3 covers 17 residues. J was trimmed by 4 bases and V by 5 bases; bases with no gene match: 9. Here the CDR3 reads CASSPRTSGRAGYEQYF. The CDR3 DNA follows: TGTGCCAGCAGCCCCCGGACTAGCGGGAGGGCCGGGTACGAGCAGTACTTC. The full variable domain, rest sourced from reference TRBV13 and TRBJ2-7, is AAGVIQSPRHLIKEKRETATLKCYPIPRHDTVYWYQQGPGQDPQFLISFYEKMQSDKGSIPDRFSAQQFSDYHSELNMSSLELGDSALYFCASSPRTSGRAGYEQYFGPGTRLTVT.

The chain is built from TRBV5-1 and TRBJ1-4, with D uncertain. From germline, CDR1 is SGHRS and CDR2 YFSETQ. CDR3 length: 15 residues. V was shortened by 5 bases and J by 0 bases, with 11 bases between the two germline ends. Written as DNA, the CDR3 is TGCGCCAGCAGGCGAACAGTTGCAACTAATGAAAAACTGTTTTTT. This codes for CASRRTVATNEKLFF.

This clone was seen a single time. J is TRBJ2-7 and V is TRBV7-2; 9 bases are shared with TRBD2. Trimming removed 2 bases from V and 2 bases from J; junction bases left unmatched: 7. The CDR3 totals 16 residues. The germline V gene encodes CDR1 SGHTA and CDR2 FQGNSA. DNA of the CDR3: TGTGCCAGCAGCTTACAAGCGGGAGGATTCCCCTACGAGCAGTACTTC. It yields the protein CASSLQAGGFPYEQYF.

This clone was recorded once. The rearrangement uses TRBV6-1 and TRBJ1-3, with D tentatively TRBD1 (5 bases). Trimming cost V 3 bases and J 9 bases, with 15 bases left between them. This CDR3 contains 14 residues. The germline V gene has CDR1 MNHNS and CDR2 SASEGT. Here the CDR3 DNA reads TGTGCCAGCAGTGAGGGGACGGCTTTAGGCACCATATATTTT. Its translation: CASSEGTALGTIYF.

The V gene is TRBV5-1, the J gene TRBJ1-2; a weak D match, TRBD1 (5 bases). CDR3 length equals 16 residues. V dropped 2 bases and J dropped 7 bases, with 21 bases sitting between them. Germline V lookup: CDR1 SGHRS, CDR2 YFSETQ. The CDR3 loop is CASSFFIRERGSGYTF. In DNA, the CDR3 is TGCGCCAGCAGCTTCTTTATCAGGGAACGGGGCTCTGGCTACACCTTC.

V is TRBV5-5 and J is TRBJ2-1; 7 bases agree with TRBD2. The CDR3 has 16 residues. The V gene end was trimmed by 0 bases and the J gene end by 8 bases; junction bases not matched to a gene: 11. CDR1 is SGHKS and CDR2 is YYEKEE in the germline V gene (reference sequence). CDR3 DNA: TGTGCCAGCAGCTTGGGTGGGAGGGCCGGTCTGGATGAGCAGTTCTTC. Amino acids: CASSLGGRAGLDEQFF.

This clone is a singleton in its sample. The chain links TRBV4-2 to TRBJ2-1; TRBD1 or TRBD2 may be the D gene (5 bases each). With 4 bases removed from V and 7 bases from J, the gap between germline ends came to 8 bases. This CDR3 spans 12 amino acids. CDR1 and CDR2 from the germline V gene are LGHNA and YNFKEQ. Written as DNA, the CDR3 is TGTGCCAGCAGCCCGGGACCGAATGAGCAGTTCTTC. Encoded protein: CASSPGPNEQFF.

The rearrangement links TRBV28 to TRBJ1-2; D gene ambiguous. CDR1 is MDHEN and CDR2 is SYDVKM in the germline V gene. This CDR3 comprises 15 residues. The ends were cut back, 1 base at V and 7 bases at J, with 16 bases in the middle. The CDR3 DNA follows: TGTGCCAGCAGTTTATCCCGGGGTTTCCCTTCTGGCTACACCTTC. It codes for CASSLSRGFPSGYTF.

The rearrangement joins TRBV28 to TRBJ2-7; D unclear. The CDR3 is made up of 11 amino acids. Trimming shortened V by 11 bases and J by 3 bases, and 11 bases separated the two germline ends. Germline CDR1 MDHEN, CDR2 SYDVKM. CDR3 nucleotide sequence: TGTGCCGGCGGACGGAACTACGAGCAGTACTTC. Protein product: CAGGRNYEQYF. Complete variable domain (other parts from reference TRBV28 and TRBJ2-7): DVKVTQSSRYLVKRTGEKVFLECVQDMDHENMFWYRQDPGLGLRLIYFSYDVKMKEKGDIPEGYSVSREKKERFSLILESASTNQTSMYLCAGGRNYEQYFGPGTRLTVT.

The chain couples TRBV12-2 to TRBJ2-5; TRBD2 is taken as the D call from the table, unchecked against the DNA. TRBV12-2 has pseudogene status. There are 17 residues in the CDR3. DNA of the CDR3: TGTGCAAGTCGCTTAGTAAGACTAGCGGGAGGCCAAGAGACCCAGTACTTC. This encodes CASRLVRLAGGQETQYF.

The V and J genes are TRBV28 and TRBJ1-2, with no clear D. This CDR3 is built from 13 residues. Germline V lookup: CDR1 MDHEN, CDR2 SYDVKM. V shed 3 bases and J shed 4 bases, with 9 bases lying between them. The chain's CDR3 is CASSLGSVYGYTF. The CDR3 nucleotides are TGTGCCAGCAGTTTGGGCTCAGTCTATGGCTACACCTTC.

V and J are TRBV10-3 and TRBJ2-7, with D possibly matching TRBD2 (5 bases). With 6 bases removed from V and 4 bases from J, the gap between germline ends came to 16 bases. The CDR3 extends over 14 amino acids. The germline gives CDR1 ENHRY, CDR2 SYGVKD. CDR3 amino acids: CAISGRDPSYEQYF. CDR3 coding DNA: TGTGCCATCAGCGGCCGGGATCCCTCGTACGAGCAGTACTTC.

The chain carries TRBV28 and TRBJ2-2; 9 positions agree with TRBD2. Trimming took 7 bases from V and 5 from J; bases not matched to a gene: 11. Germline lookup yields CDR1 MDHEN and CDR2 SYDVKM. The CDR3 covers 16 residues. CDR3 DNA: TGTGCCAGCACATCAGGCGGGAGGGCCGCTACCGGGGAGCTGTTTTTT. This codes for CASTSGGRAATGELFF.

The chain is built from TRBV27 and TRBJ2-1; D gene ambiguous. The CDR3 covers 14 residues. Per the germline V gene, CDR1 is MNHEY and CDR2 is SMNVEV (reference sequence). Trimming cost V 3 bases and J 0 bases, with 6 bases left between them. In nucleotides, the CDR3 is TGTGCCAGCAGTTTGGAGAGCTCCTACAATGAGCAGTTCTTC. This sequence encodes CASSLESSYNEQFF.

V is TRBV25-1 and J is TRBJ2-7, with TRBD1 identical over 7 bases. Trimming removed 4 bases from V and 2 bases from J; junction bases left unmatched: 8. Germline assignment: CDR1 MGHDK and CDR2 SYGVNS. This CDR3 spans 15 amino acids. CDR3 protein: CASSATGTATYEQYF. The CDR3 DNA reads TGTGCCAGCAGTGCTACCGGGACAGCCACCTACGAGCAGTACTTC.